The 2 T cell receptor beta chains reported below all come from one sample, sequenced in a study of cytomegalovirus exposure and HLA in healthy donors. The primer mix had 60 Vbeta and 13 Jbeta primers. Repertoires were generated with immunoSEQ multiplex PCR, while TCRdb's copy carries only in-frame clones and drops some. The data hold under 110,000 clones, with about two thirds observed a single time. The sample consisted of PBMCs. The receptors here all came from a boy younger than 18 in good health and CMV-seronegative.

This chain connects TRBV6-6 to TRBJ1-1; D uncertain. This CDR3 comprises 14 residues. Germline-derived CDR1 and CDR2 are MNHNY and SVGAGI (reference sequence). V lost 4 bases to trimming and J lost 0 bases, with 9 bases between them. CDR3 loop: CASSLDFMNTEAFF. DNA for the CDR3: TGTGCCAGCAGTTTAGACTTTATGAACACTGAAGCTTTCTTT.

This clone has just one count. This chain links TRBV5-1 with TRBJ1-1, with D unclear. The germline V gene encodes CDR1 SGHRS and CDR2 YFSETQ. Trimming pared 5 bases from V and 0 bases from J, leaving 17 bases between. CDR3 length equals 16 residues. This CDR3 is CASSSWAPGMNTEAFF. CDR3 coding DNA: TGCGCCAGCAGTTCTTGGGCTCCGGGGATGAACACTGAAGCTTTCTTT. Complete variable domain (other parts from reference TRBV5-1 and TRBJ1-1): KAGVTQTPRYLIKTRGQQVTLSCSPISGHRSVSWYQQTPGQGLQFLFEYFSETQRNKGNFPGRFSGRQFSNSRSEMNVSTLELGDSALYLCASSSWAPGMNTEAFFGQGTRLTVV.